Listed below are T cell receptor beta chains from one sample, sequenced in a study of blood T cell repertoires in COVID-19. Some clones are missing from TCRdb's copy, which holds only in-frame ones; the method was immunoSEQ multiplex PCR. The table includes approximately 260,000 clones, about 88% detected once. The sequenced sample consisted of peripheral blood. The origin of the receptors is a woman aged 40 to 55 who had recovered from COVID-19. The CDR3 runs from the conserved cysteine through the conserved F or W. The D gene is left open where the match is weak. Not every row has a clone size; where given, it reads once, few, many or a size class.

v_gene	j_gene	abundance	d_gene	CDR3nt	CDR3aa
TRBV7-8	TRBJ2-1	few	NA	TGTGCCAGCAGCTTAGAAGCGGAAACCTACAATGAGCAGTTCTTC	CASSLEAETYNEQFF
TRBV19	TRBJ1-1	NA	NA	TGTGCCAGTAGTATAGATGGCGGAAGCACTGAAGCTTTCTTT	CASSIDGGSTEAFF
TRBV24-1	TRBJ2-1	NA	TRBD2	TGTGCCACCAGTGATCGAAGCGGGAGGGCCCGGGATGAGCAGTTCTTC	CATSDRSGRARDEQFF
TRBV19	TRBJ1-5	NA	TRBD1	TGTGCCAGTGGCGGGACAGGGGGCGGCCAGCCCCAGCATTTT	CASGGTGGGQPQHF
TRBV18	TRBJ1-1	NA	NA	TGTGCCAGCTCCTCAAGAGCACAGGTTGATGAAGCTTTCTTT	CASSSRAQVDEAFF
TRBV9	TRBJ2-2	NA	NA	TGTGCCAGCAGCGTAGGGGCGCAGGGACTTCACACCGGGGAGCTGTTTTTT	CASSVGAQGLHTGELFF
TRBV27	TRBJ2-5	NA	NA	TGTGCCAGCAGTTTATCTAGTCTAGAGGAGACCCAGTACTTC	CASSLSSLEETQYF
TRBV5-1	TRBJ2-2	few	TRBD1	TGCGCCAGCAGCGTTCAAGACAGGGTGGTCACCGGGGAGCTGTTTTTT	CASSVQDRVVTGELFF
TRBV7-9	TRBJ1-2	NA	TRBD1	TGTGCCAGCAGTCCCACAGGGGGTGTGAAGGGCTACACCTTC	CASSPTGGVKGYTF
TRBV5-1	TRBJ1-1	many	NA	TGCGCCAGCAGCTTGGCCGCGGGGACTGAAGCTTTCTTT	CASSLAAGTEAFF
TRBV19	TRBJ2-1	NA	NA	TGTGCCAGTAGTAGAGACGGTCTCTCCTACAATGAGCAGTTCTTC	CASSRDGLSYNEQFF
TRBV9	TRBJ2-1	once	NA	TGTGCCAGCAGCGTAGTCCCAGGGGACAATGAGCAGTTCTTC	CASSVVPGDNEQFF